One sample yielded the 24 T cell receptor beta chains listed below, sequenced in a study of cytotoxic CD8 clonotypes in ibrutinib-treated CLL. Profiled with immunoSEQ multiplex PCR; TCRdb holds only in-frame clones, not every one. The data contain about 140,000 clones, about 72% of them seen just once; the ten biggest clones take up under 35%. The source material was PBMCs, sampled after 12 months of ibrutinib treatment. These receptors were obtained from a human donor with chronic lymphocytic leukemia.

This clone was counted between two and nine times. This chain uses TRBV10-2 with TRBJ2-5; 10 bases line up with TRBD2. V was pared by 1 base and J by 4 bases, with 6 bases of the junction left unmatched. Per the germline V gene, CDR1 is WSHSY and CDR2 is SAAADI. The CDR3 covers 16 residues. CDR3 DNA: TGCGCCAGCAGTGAGTTCAGCGGGGGGGCCTCAGAGACCCAGTACTTC. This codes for CASSEFSGGASETQYF.

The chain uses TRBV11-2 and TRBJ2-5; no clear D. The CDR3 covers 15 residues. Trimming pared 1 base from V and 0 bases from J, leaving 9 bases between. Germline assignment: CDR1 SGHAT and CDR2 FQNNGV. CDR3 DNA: TGTGCCAGCAGCTTAGTTGAGTATTACCAAGAGACCCAGTACTTC. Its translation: CASSLVEYYQETQYF. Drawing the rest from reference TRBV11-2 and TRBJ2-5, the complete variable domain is EAGVAQSPRYKIIEKRQSVAFWCNPISGHATLYWYQQILGQGPKLLIQFQNNGVVDDSQLPKDRFSAERLKGVDSTLKIQPAKLEDSAVYLCASSLVEYYQETQYFGPGTRLLVL.

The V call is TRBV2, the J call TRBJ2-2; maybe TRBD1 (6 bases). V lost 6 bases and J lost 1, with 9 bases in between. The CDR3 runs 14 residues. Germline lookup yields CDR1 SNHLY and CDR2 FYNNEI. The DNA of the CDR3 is TGTGCCAGCAGGCAGGGGTTGAACACCGGGGAGCTGTTTTTT. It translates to CASRQGLNTGELFF.

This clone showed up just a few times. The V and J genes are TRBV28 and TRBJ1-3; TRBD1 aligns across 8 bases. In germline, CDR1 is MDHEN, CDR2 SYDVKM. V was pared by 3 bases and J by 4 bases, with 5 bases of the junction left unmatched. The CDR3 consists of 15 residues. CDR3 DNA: TGTGCCAGCAGTTTCGGACAGGGAACAGGAAACACCATATATTTT. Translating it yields CASSFGQGTGNTIYF.

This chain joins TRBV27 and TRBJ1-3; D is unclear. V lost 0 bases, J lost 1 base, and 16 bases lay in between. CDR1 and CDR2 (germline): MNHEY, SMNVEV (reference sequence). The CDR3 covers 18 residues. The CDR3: CASSLSIASLGSGNTIYF. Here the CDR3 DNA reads TGTGCCAGCAGTTTATCGATTGCCAGTTTAGGGTCTGGAAACACCATATATTTT.

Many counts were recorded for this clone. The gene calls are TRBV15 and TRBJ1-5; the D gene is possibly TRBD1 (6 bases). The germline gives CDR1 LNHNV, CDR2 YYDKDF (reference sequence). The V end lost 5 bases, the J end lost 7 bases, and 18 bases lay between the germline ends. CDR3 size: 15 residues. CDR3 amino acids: CATSPRYGGQQPQHF. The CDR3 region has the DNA TGTGCCACCAGCCCGCGGTATGGGGGCCAACAGCCCCAGCATTTT.

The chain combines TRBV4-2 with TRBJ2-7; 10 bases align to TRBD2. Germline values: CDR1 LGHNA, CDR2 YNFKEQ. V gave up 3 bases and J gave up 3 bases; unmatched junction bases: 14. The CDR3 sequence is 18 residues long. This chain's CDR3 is CASSQAPTSGTSVYEQYF. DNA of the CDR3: TGTGCCAGCAGCCAGGCTCCAACCTCCGGGACTAGCGTCTACGAGCAGTACTTC.

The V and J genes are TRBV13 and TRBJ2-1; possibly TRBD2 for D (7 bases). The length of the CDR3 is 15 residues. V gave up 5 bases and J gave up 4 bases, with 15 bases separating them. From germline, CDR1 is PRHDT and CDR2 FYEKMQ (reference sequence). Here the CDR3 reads CASSDRGGPYNEQFF. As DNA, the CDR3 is TGTGCCAGCAGCGATAGGGGGGGGCCGTACAATGAGCAGTTCTTC.

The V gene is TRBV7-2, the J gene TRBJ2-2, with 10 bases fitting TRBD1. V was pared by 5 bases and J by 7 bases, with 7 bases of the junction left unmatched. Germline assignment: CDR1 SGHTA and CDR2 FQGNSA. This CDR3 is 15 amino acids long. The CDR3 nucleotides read TGTGCCAGCAGCAGACAGGGGGCGTCGGTCGGGGAGCTGTTTTTT. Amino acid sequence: CASSRQGASVGELFF.

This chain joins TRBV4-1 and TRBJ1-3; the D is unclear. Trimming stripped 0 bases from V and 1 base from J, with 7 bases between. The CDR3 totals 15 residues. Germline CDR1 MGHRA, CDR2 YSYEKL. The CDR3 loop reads CASSQDLTSGNTIYF. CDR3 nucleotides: TGCGCCAGCAGCCAAGATTTGACGTCTGGAAACACCATATATTTT.

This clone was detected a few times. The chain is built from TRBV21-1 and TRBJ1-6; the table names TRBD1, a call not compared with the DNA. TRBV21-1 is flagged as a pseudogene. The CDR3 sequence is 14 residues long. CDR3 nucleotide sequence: TGTGCCAGCAGCAGGTGGACAGGGAATTCACCCCTCCACTTT. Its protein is CASSRWTGNSPLHF.

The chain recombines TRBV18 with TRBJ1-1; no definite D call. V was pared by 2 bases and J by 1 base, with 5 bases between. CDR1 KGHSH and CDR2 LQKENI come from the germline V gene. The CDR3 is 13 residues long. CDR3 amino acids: CASSPAENTEAFF. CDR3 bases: TGTGCCAGCTCACCAGCGGAGAACACTGAAGCTTTCTTT.

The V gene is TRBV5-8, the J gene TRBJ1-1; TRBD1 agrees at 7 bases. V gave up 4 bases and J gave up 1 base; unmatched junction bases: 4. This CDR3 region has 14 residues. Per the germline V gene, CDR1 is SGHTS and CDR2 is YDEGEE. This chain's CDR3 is CASSPGQKNTEAFF. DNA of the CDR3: TGTGCCAGCAGCCCGGGACAGAAGAACACTGAAGCTTTCTTT.

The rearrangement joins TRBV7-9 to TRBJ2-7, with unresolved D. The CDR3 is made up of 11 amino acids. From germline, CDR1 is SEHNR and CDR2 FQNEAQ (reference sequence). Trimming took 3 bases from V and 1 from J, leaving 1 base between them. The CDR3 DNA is TGTGCCAGCAGCTTTTCCTACGAGCAGTACTTC. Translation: CASSFSYEQYF.

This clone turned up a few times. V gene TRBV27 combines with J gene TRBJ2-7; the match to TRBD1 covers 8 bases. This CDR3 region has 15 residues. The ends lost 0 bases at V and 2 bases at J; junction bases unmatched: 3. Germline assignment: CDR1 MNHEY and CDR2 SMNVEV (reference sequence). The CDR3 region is CASSLSIRGPYEQYF. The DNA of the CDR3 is TGTGCCAGCAGTTTATCGATCAGGGGGCCCTACGAGCAGTACTTC.

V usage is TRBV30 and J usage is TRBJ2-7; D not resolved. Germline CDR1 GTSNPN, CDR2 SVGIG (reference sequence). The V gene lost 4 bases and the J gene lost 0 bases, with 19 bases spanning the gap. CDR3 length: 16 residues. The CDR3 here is CAWTRDTLGSSYEQYF. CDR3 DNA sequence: TGTGCCTGGACTCGCGACACACTGGGTAGCTCCTACGAGCAGTACTTC.

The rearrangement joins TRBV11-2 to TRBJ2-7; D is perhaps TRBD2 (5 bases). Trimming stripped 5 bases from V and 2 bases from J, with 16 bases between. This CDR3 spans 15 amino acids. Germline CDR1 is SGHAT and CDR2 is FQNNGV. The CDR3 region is CASSRRWVGAYEQYF. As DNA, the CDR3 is TGTGCCAGCAGCCGGAGGTGGGTGGGTGCCTACGAGCAGTACTTC.

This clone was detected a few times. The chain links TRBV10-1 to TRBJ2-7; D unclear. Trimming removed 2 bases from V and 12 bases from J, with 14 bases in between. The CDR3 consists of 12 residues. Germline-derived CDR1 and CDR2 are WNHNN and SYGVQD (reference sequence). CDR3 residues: CASSEPTSQRYF. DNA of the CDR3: TGCGCCAGCAGTGAGCCAACGTCCCAGCGGTACTTC.

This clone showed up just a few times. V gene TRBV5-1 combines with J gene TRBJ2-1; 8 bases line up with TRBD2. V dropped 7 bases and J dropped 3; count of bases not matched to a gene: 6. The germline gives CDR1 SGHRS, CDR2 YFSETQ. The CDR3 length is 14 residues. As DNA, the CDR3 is TGCGCCAGCCAAACCAGCGGGAGCTACAATGAGCAGTTCTTC. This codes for CASQTSGSYNEQFF.

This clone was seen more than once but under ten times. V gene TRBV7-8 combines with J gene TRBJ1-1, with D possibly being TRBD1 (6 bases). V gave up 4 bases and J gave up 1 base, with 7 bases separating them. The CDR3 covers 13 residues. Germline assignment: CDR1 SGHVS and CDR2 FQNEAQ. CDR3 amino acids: CASSSGQNTEAFF. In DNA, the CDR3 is TGTGCCAGCAGCTCGGGACAGAACACTGAAGCTTTCTTT.

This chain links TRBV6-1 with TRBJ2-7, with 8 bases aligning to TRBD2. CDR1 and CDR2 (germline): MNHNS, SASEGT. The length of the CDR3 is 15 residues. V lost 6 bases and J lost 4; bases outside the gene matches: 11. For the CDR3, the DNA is TGTGCCAGCAGGACCTCGGGACTAGGAGTGTACGAGCAGTACTTC. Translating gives CASRTSGLGVYEQYF.

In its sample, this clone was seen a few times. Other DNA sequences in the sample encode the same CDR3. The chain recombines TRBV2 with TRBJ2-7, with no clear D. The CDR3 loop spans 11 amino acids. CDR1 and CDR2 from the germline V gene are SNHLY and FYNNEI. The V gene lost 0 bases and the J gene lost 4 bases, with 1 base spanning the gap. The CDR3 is CASSEAYEQYF. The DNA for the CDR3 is TGTGCCAGCAGTGAAGCGTACGAGCAGTACTTC.

The chain's CDR3 is CASSRTAGSYEQYF. The CDR3 DNA reads TGCGCCAGCAGCCGGACGGCGGGGTCCTACGAGCAGTACTTC. The V and J genes are TRBV5-1 and TRBJ2-7, with a tentative D call TRBD2 (6 bases). This CDR3 comprises 14 residues. V shed 4 bases and J shed 1 base, with 12 bases lying between them. Per germline, CDR1 SGHRS and CDR2 YFSETQ.

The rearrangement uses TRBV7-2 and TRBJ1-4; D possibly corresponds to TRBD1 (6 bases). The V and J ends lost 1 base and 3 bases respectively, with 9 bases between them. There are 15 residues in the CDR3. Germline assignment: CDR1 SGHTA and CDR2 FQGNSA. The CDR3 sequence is CASSLDRAANEKLFF. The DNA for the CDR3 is TGTGCCAGCAGCTTAGACAGGGCTGCTAATGAAAAACTGTTTTTT.